This T cell receptor (beta chain) was obtained from a study of blood T cell repertoires in COVID-19. Study-level background: The United States, Italy and Spain provided the acute and convalescent COVID-19 samples. The analysed material was cDNA or gDNA that came from T cells, B-cell-depleted T cells, or PBMCs.

Original handling: Reference gene primers were amplified, and this amplification served to estimate nucleated cell counts. TCRdb's copy holds only in-frame clones and misses some; the assay was immunoSEQ multiplex PCR. V, J and clone size are those of that table, while D and trimming were read from the DNA. The sample has some 190,000 clones, around 84% seen once. The V end was cut by 4 bases, the J end by 8 bases, with 11 bases between. The CDR3 runs 11 residues. Germline CDR1 SQVTM, CDR2 ANQGSEA. The receptor was derived from a human donor in a cohort sampled during active COVID-19. The sample was peripheral blood. This chain joins TRBV29-1 and TRBJ1-1; the D is unclear. The CDR3 loop is CSVVPQVEAFF. The CDR3 DNA reads TGCAGCGTTGTTCCGCAGGTGGAAGCTTTCTTT. The full variable domain, with the rest looked up from reference TRBV29-1 and TRBJ1-1, is SAVISQKPSRDICQRGTSLTIQCQVDSQVTMMFWYRQQPGQSLTLIATANQGSEATYESGFVIDKFPISRPNLTFSTLTVSNMSPEDSSIYLCSVVPQVEAFFGQGTRLTVV.